Listed below are T cell receptor beta chains from one sample, sequenced in a study of immune characterization of retroperitoneal liposarcoma. Via MiXCR, TCRdb re-called the PCR reads, giving one row per CDR3 protein. Of 1,000 or so distinct CDR3 sequences listed, around a fifth are singletons. The sequenced material came from tumor tissue. These receptor sequences come from a male donor with retroperitoneal liposarcoma. Both conserved end residues are part of each CDR3. D genes are given only for firm matches. Only part of the rows carry a size: once, few, many, or a class if the clone is expanded.

J: TRBJ2-7; D: NA; size: NA; V: TRBV11-3; DNA: TGTGCCAGCAGCTTAGAGGGTTTGAATGAGCAGTACTTC; CDR3: CASSLEGLNEQYF
J: TRBJ2-3; D: NA; size: large; V: TRBV6-1; DNA: TGTGCCAGCAGTATCTCAGGGGATACGCAGTATTTT; CDR3: CASSISGDTQYF
J: TRBJ2-4; D: TRBD2; size: once; V: TRBV7-2; DNA: TGTGCCAGCAGCTTAGGGACTAGCACCTACAATGAGCAGTACTTC; CDR3: CASSLGTSTYNEQYF
J: TRBJ2-7; D: NA; size: medium-sized; V: TRBV7-2; DNA: TGTGCCAGCACCATGGCCCTCGGGCCCTACTACGAGCAGTACTTC; CDR3: CASTMALGPYYEQYF
J: TRBJ2-5; D: NA; size: medium-sized; V: TRBV6-6; DNA: TGTGCCAGCAGTTACTCCCGCAGGCAAGAGACCCAGTACTTC; CDR3: CASSYSRRQETQYF
J: TRBJ2-1; D: NA; size: NA; V: TRBV7-6; DNA: TGTGCCAGCAGCTTAGGCAGGGGATTCTCCTACGAGCAGTTCTTC; CDR3: CASSLGRGFSYEQFF
J: TRBJ2-1; D: NA; size: large; V: TRBV6-1; DNA: TGTGCCAGCTTCGCATCCGCCGGCAGTGAGCAGTTCTTC; CDR3: CASFASAGSEQFF
J: TRBJ2-1; D: TRBD1; size: many; V: TRBV6-6; DNA: TGTGCCAGCAGTCCCCGGACAGGGTTTAGCTCCTACGAGCAGTTCTTC; CDR3: CASSPRTGFSSYEQFF
J: TRBJ2-3; D: NA; size: medium-sized; V: TRBV6-1; DNA: TGTGCCAGCACCTTGACGGACACAGATACGCAGTATTTT; CDR3: CASTLTDTDTQYF
J: TRBJ2-7; D: TRBD2; size: large; V: TRBV7-2; DNA: TGTGCCAGCAGCTTAGATCCTAGCGGCTACGAGCAGTACTTC; CDR3: CASSLDPSGYEQYF
J: TRBJ2-3; D: TRBD2; size: medium-sized; V: TRBV6-1; DNA: TGTGCCAGCATCATGGGGGGGGGCACAGATACGCAGTATTTT; CDR3: CASIMGGGTDTQYF
J: TRBJ2-1; D: NA; size: medium-sized; V: TRBV6-1; DNA: TGTGCCAGCACGGGGATGGGATACGAGCAGTTCTTC; CDR3: CASTGMGYEQFF
J: TRBJ2-2; D: TRBD2; size: few; V: TRBV7-2; DNA: TGTGCCAGCAGCCATACCGGACTAGCGGGAGGGCACGGGGAGCTGTTTTTT; CDR3: CASSHTGLAGGHGELFF
J: TRBJ2-3; D: TRBD1; size: large; V: TRBV6-1; DNA: TGTGCCAGCAGTGAAGCCCAGACAGGGGGCCAAGAGACCCAGTATTTT; CDR3: CASSEAQTGGQETQYF
J: TRBJ2-1; D: NA; size: NA; V: TRBV6-1; DNA: TGTGCCTCGGTGGGGGGGGACAGCTCCTACGAGCAGTTCTTC; CDR3: CASVGGDSSYEQFF
J: TRBJ2-1; D: TRBD2; size: few; V: TRBV6-6; DNA: TGTGCCAGCAGTTATTCAGCGGGAGGGCAATTCGGGCAGTTCTTC; CDR3: CASSYSAGGQFGQFF
J: TRBJ2-1; D: NA; size: medium-sized; V: TRBV6-6; DNA: TGTGCCAGCAGTTACTCGCCAGCCCGAGATTACGAGCAGTTCTTC; CDR3: CASSYSPARDYEQFF
J: TRBJ2-5; D: TRBD1; size: once; V: TRBV4-1; DNA: TGCGCCAGCAGCCAAGATTGGGGACAGGGGGAAGAGACCCAGTACTTC; CDR3: CASSQDWGQGEETQYF
J: TRBJ2-7; D: NA; size: large; V: TRBV6-1; DNA: TGTGCCAGCTCGTGGGGGAATGAGCAGTACTTC; CDR3: CASSWGNEQYF
J: TRBJ1-4; D: NA; size: few; V: TRBV6-1; DNA: TGTGCCAGCAGTGAATTCGGGGGGGGGGTAAATGAAAAACTGTTTTTT; CDR3: CASSEFGGGVNEKLFF
J: TRBJ2-7; D: NA; size: medium-sized; V: TRBV6-1; DNA: TGTGCCAGCACGGACCCGCGTGCCTACGAGCAGTACTTC; CDR3: CASTDPRAYEQYF
J: TRBJ2-1; D: NA; size: NA; V: TRBV12-3/TRBV12-4; DNA: TGTGCCAGCAGTCCCGCGGGGTCCGGTGAGCAGTTCTTC; CDR3: CASSPAGSGEQFF
J: TRBJ2-3; D: NA; size: many; V: TRBV7-2; DNA: TGTGCCAGCAGAACTAGCACAGATACGCAGTATTTT; CDR3: CASRTSTDTQYF
J: TRBJ2-3; D: NA; size: many; V: TRBV25-1; DNA: TGTGCCAGCAGTGAATATCTCAGCACAGATACGCAGTATTTT; CDR3: CASSEYLSTDTQYF
J: TRBJ2-7; D: NA; size: large; V: TRBV6-1; DNA: TGTGCCAGCAAAAGCGCCTCTAAGCGGGAGCAGTACTTC; CDR3: CASKSASKREQYF
J: TRBJ2-7; D: NA; size: large; V: TRBV6-1; DNA: TGTGCCAGCAGTGAATATGCGCTAGCCAGCTCCTACGAGCAGTACTTC; CDR3: CASSEYALASSYEQYF
J: TRBJ2-5; D: NA; size: large; V: TRBV6-1; DNA: TGTGCCAGCACTCACCGGGACAAAGAGACCCAGTACTTC; CDR3: CASTHRDKETQYF
J: TRBJ2-1; D: TRBD1; size: medium-sized; V: TRBV7-2; DNA: TGTGCCAGCAGCAGTAGACAGGGCTCCCACGAGCAGTTCTTC; CDR3: CASSSRQGSHEQFF
J: TRBJ2-7; D: TRBD1; size: large; V: TRBV6-6; DNA: TGTGCCAGCAGTTACTCGAATTACGGGACAGGGGCATACGAGCAGTACTTC; CDR3: CASSYSNYGTGAYEQYF
J: TRBJ2-1; D: TRBD1; size: large; V: TRBV6-1; DNA: TGTGCCAGCAGTCAACAGGGGGCCCCCTACAATGAGCAGTTCTTC; CDR3: CASSQQGAPYNEQFF
J: TRBJ2-1; D: TRBD2; size: medium-sized; V: TRBV11-1; DNA: TGTGCCAGCAGCACCGGGACTAGCGGGATCAATGAGCAGTTCTTC; CDR3: CASSTGTSGINEQFF
J: TRBJ2-1; D: TRBD2; size: few; V: TRBV10-1; DNA: TGCGCCAGCAGTGATGGGACTAGCGGGGTGAGCGGTGAGCAGTTCTTC; CDR3: CASSDGTSGVSGEQFF
J: TRBJ2-7; D: NA; size: medium-sized; V: TRBV7-6; DNA: TGTGCCAGCAGCTCACCGACTTTCGACTTTTACAATGAGCAGTACTTC; CDR3: CASSSPTFDFYNEQYF
J: TRBJ2-1; D: TRBD1; size: medium-sized; V: TRBV6-1; DNA: TGTGCCGCCACCAGGGACAGCGACTTCTACGAGCAGTTCTTC; CDR3: CAATRDSDFYEQFF
J: TRBJ2-4; D: NA; size: medium-sized; V: TRBV6-9; DNA: TGTGCCAGCAGTTATAGTGGGGATTACGATGAGCAGTACTTC; CDR3: CASSYSGDYDEQYF